Below, 30 T cell receptor beta chains from the same sample are listed, as sequenced in a study of cytomegalovirus exposure and HLA in healthy donors (TCRdb year 2017). Library creation used the immunoSEQ multiplex PCR assay. The multiplex PCR relied on a mix of 60 forward primers for TCR Vbeta segments and 13 reverse primers for TCR Jbeta segments. Drawn from immuneACCESS, this table holds only the in-frame rearrangements with V and J called that TCRdb kept. Clones are partly lost; checked studies trace under half to an unresolved V gene and leave the rest unexplained. For this sample there are about 150,000 clones; approximately 83% appear just once. Approximately 1.2% of the sample is in the top ten clones. Sequencing was carried out using PBMCs. These receptors were taken from a boy aged 2 to 10 in good health and CMV-seronegative.

This clone turned up a few times. V is TRBV30 and J is TRBJ1-1; a possible D gene is TRBD1 (5 bases). Germline V lookup: CDR1 GTSNPN, CDR2 SVGIG (reference sequence). The CDR3 runs 14 residues. Trimming removed 0 bases at V and 9 bases at J, with 17 bases between. In DNA form, the CDR3 reads TGTGCCTGGAGTGTAGCCCCCGCAGGGCAGAAAGCTTTCTTT. This encodes CAWSVAPAGQKAFF.

This clone was counted a few times. This chain joins TRBV6-1 and TRBJ1-2; a possible D gene is TRBD1 (5 bases). V was clipped by 2 bases and J by 7 bases, with 14 bases between them. The CDR3 runs to 14 residues. Germline assignment: CDR1 MNHNS and CDR2 SASEGT. Here the CDR3 DNA reads TGTGCCAGCAGTGAAACGGCAGGGAGGGGTGGCTACACCTTC. This gives the protein CASSETAGRGGYTF.

This clone was observed a handful of times. This chain joins TRBV6-4 and TRBJ2-3; D unresolved. V lost 4 bases and J lost 3, with 14 bases in between. The CDR3 runs to 15 residues. The germline CDR1 and CDR2 sequences are MRHNA and SNTAGT. CDR3 protein: CASSVGGEETDTQYF. The CDR3 nucleotides are TGTGCCAGCAGTGTAGGCGGAGAAGAGACAGATACGCAGTATTTT.

The chain has TRBV19 and TRBJ1-5, with D unclear. The CDR3 totals 11 residues. Trimming left V 4 bases short and J 6 bases short, with 4 bases between. CDR1 and CDR2 (germline): LNHDA, SQIVND (reference sequence). The CDR3 loop is CASSSGQPQHF. The CDR3 nucleotides are TGTGCCAGTAGTAGCGGTCAGCCCCAGCATTTT.

V gene TRBV5-8 combines with J gene TRBJ1-1; 7 bases match TRBD1. Trimming cost V 4 bases and J 10 bases; bases outside gene matches: 10. Per germline, CDR1 SGHTS and CDR2 YDEGEE. The CDR3 has 13 amino acids. In nucleotides, the CDR3 is TGTGCCAGCAGCAGCGACAGGGTCTGGCCAGCTTTCTTT. Its protein is CASSSDRVWPAFF.

This chain uses TRBV7-2 with TRBJ2-3, with 11 bases aligning to TRBD1. The CDR3 runs 17 residues. From germline, CDR1 is SGHTA and CDR2 FQGNSA. V lost 5 bases, J lost 5 bases, and 12 bases stayed unmatched. DNA of the CDR3: TGTGCCAGCAGCAAGAGGACAGGGGGCCGTGTTGTAGATACGCAGTATTTT. The encoded protein is CASSKRTGGRVVDTQYF.

The chain links TRBV2 to TRBJ1-1; 9 bases match TRBD1. V lost 3 bases and J lost 2; bases outside the gene matches: 1. Germline loops: CDR1 SNHLY, CDR2 FYNNEI. This CDR3 has 14 amino acids. CDR3 sequence: CASSEDRGNTEAFF. In nucleotides, the CDR3 is TGTGCCAGCAGTGAGGACAGGGGAAACACTGAAGCTTTCTTT. Using reference TRBV2 and TRBJ1-1 for the parts outside the CDR3, the full variable domain is EPEVTQTPSHQVTQMGQEVILRCVPISNHLYFYWYRQILGQKVEFLVSFYNNEISEKSEIFDDQFSVERPDGSNFTLKIRSTKLEDSAMYFCASSEDRGNTEAFFGQGTRLTVV.

The chain links TRBV27 to TRBJ2-3; 11 bases are shared with TRBD2. CDR3 length: 17 amino acids. Germline assignment: CDR1 MNHEY and CDR2 SMNVEV (reference sequence). V lost 1 base to trimming and J lost 5 bases; unmatched junction nucleotides: 8. DNA of the CDR3: TGTGCCAGCAGTTTATATAGCGGGGGGGCCCGGGTAGATACGCAGTATTTT. Protein product: CASSLYSGGARVDTQYF.

The chain employs TRBV27 and TRBJ1-5; the D is unclear. This CDR3 has 14 residues. From germline, CDR1 is MNHEY and CDR2 SMNVEV (reference sequence). V was clipped by 6 bases and J by 0 bases, with 9 bases between them. This chain's CDR3 is CASSAGYSNQPQHF. The CDR3 region has the DNA TGTGCCAGCAGCGCGGGTTATAGCAATCAGCCCCAGCATTTT.

The chain's CDR3 is CASRVSGRASGEQFF. CDR3 bases: TGTGCCAGCAGAGTGAGCGGGAGGGCCTCAGGTGAGCAGTTCTTC. This chain uses TRBV6-6 with TRBJ2-1; TRBD2 matches at 10 bases. Germline values: CDR1 MNHNY, CDR2 SVGAGI (reference sequence). There are 15 residues in the CDR3. V shed 6 bases and J 9 bases; nucleotides not matched to a gene: 11.

The rearrangement joins TRBV7-8 to TRBJ2-1; no reliable D call. V dropped 3 bases and J dropped 4 bases, with 13 bases sitting between them. The CDR3 length is 15 residues. Germline V CDR1 and CDR2: SGHVS, FQNEAQ. CDR3 sequence (DNA): TGTGCCAGCAGCTTTACCCTCCAGGAATACAATGAGCAGTTCTTC. Protein product: CASSFTLQEYNEQFF.

In this sample, this clone turned up once. The V gene is TRBV5-1, the J gene TRBJ2-5; TRBD2 might be the D (7 bases). The CDR3 consists of 14 residues. Germline CDR1 SGHRS, CDR2 YFSETQ. Trimming took 4 bases from V and 3 from J, leaving 13 bases between them. CDR3 sequence (DNA): TGCGCCAGCAGCAACGGAGGGGGGGAAGAGACCCAGTACTTC. Amino acid sequence: CASSNGGGEETQYF.

The V gene is TRBV27, the J gene TRBJ2-7; TRBD1 aligns across 10 bases. The CDR3 contains 14 residues. Looked up from germline, CDR1 is MNHEY and CDR2 is SMNVEV (reference sequence). Trimming removed 6 bases from V and 7 bases from J; junction bases left unmatched: 9. The CDR3 spells CASSMTGGLREQYV. The CDR3 coding sequence is TGTGCCAGCAGCATGACAGGGGGCTTGCGGGAGCAGTACGTC.

J is TRBJ2-1 and V is TRBV10-3; tentative D call: TRBD2 (6 bases). This CDR3 comprises 16 residues. Trimming removed 2 bases from V and 7 bases from J, with 18 bases in between. The germline gives CDR1 ENHRY, CDR2 SYGVKD. The CDR3 sequence is CAISEQSLATKNEQFF. The CDR3 bases are TGTGCCATCAGTGAGCAATCCCTAGCGACGAAAAATGAGCAGTTCTTC.

The V and J genes are TRBV7-6 and TRBJ1-3; D is undetermined. Germline V gives CDR1 SGHVS, CDR2 FNYEAQ. V lost 5 bases to trimming and J lost 0 bases, with 14 bases between them. The CDR3 runs to 16 residues. CDR3 in DNA: TGTGCCAGCAGCCCGGTCCAGCGGAGCTCTGGAAACACCATATATTTT. Translation gives CASSPVQRSSGNTIYF.

The V and J genes are TRBV2 and TRBJ1-2; no reliable D call. V shed 4 bases and J shed 5 bases, with 20 bases lying between them. Germline loops: CDR1 SNHLY, CDR2 FYNNEI. The CDR3 is 16 amino acids. The CDR3 loop is CASSGTASPGGYGYTF. CDR3 bases: TGTGCCAGCAGTGGTACGGCAAGCCCGGGTGGGTATGGCTACACCTTC. The full variable domain, rest sourced from reference TRBV2 and TRBJ1-2, is EPEVTQTPSHQVTQMGQEVILRCVPISNHLYFYWYRQILGQKVEFLVSFYNNEISEKSEIFDDQFSVERPDGSNFTLKIRSTKLEDSAMYFCASSGTASPGGYGYTFGSGTRLTVV.

The gene calls are TRBV19 and TRBJ2-1; 10 positions agree with TRBD2. The J segment lost 4 bases and the V segment lost 3 bases, leaving 9 bases of the junction unmatched. Germline-derived CDR1 and CDR2 are LNHDA and SQIVND (reference sequence). This CDR3 contains 17 residues. The CDR3 region has the DNA TGTGCCAGTAGTATGTTCCCTAGCGGGAGCCCTTACAATGAGCAGTTCTTC. This sequence encodes CASSMFPSGSPYNEQFF. Full variable domain (remainder filled in from reference TRBV19 and TRBJ2-1): DGGITQSPKYLFRKEGQNVTLSCEQNLNHDAMYWYRQDPGQGLRLIYYSQIVNDFQKGDIAEGYSVSREKKESFPLTVTSAQKNPTAFYLCASSMFPSGSPYNEQFFGPGTRLTVL.

The chain employs TRBV7-2 and TRBJ1-5; 12 positions match TRBD1. J lost 4 bases, V lost 5 bases, and 6 bases had no gene match. Looked up from germline, CDR1 is SGHTA and CDR2 is FQGNSA. The CDR3 is 16 residues long. The CDR3 loop is CASSPGTGGLNQPQHF. The CDR3 nucleotides read TGTGCCAGCAGCCCAGGGACAGGGGGCCTTAATCAGCCCCAGCATTTT.

The chain recombines TRBV7-2 with TRBJ1-6, with a possible D match to TRBD1 (5 bases). The V end lost 1 base, the J end lost 10 bases, and 14 bases lay between the germline ends. The germline gives CDR1 SGHTA, CDR2 FQGNSA. The CDR3 extends over 15 amino acids. DNA of the CDR3: TGTGCCAGCAGCTTAGTAGATCAGGGCCGCTCACCCCTCCACTTT. Residues: CASSLVDQGRSPLHF.

The chain links TRBV5-6 to TRBJ1-3; 9 bases line up with TRBD1. Losses at the gene ends were 0 bases for V and 0 bases for J; bases not matched to a gene: 7. Germline lookup yields CDR1 SGHDT and CDR2 YYEEEE. The CDR3 covers 18 residues. The CDR3 loop reads CASSLGGTGTSSGNTIYF. Here the CDR3 DNA reads TGTGCCAGCAGCTTGGGGGGGACAGGGACGAGCTCTGGAAACACCATATATTTT. Full variable domain (rest looked up from reference TRBV5-6 and TRBJ1-3): DAGVTQSPTHLIKTRGQQVTLRCSPKSGHDTVSWYQQALGQGPQFIFQYYEEEERQRGNFPDRFSGHQFPNYSSELNVNALLLGDSALYLCASSLGGTGTSSGNTIYFGEGSWLTVV.

V and J are TRBV6-1 and TRBJ1-5; TRBD1 matches 12 bases. The length of the CDR3 is 15 residues. J lost 4 bases, V lost 6 bases, and 4 bases had no gene match. CDR1 and CDR2 from the germline V gene are MNHNS and SASEGT. The CDR3 spells CASSVGQGANQPQHF. The CDR3 nucleotides read TGTGCCAGCAGCGTGGGACAGGGGGCGAATCAGCCCCAGCATTTT.

The chain has TRBV11-2 and TRBJ1-5; a weak D match, TRBD1 (6 bases). V lost 7 bases, J lost 3 bases, and 19 bases lay in between. This CDR3 has 16 residues. CDR1 and CDR2 from the germline V gene are SGHAT and FQNNGV. The DNA for the CDR3 is TGTGCCAGCACCCTTCTTATCGGGGGGCCCAATCAGCCCCAGCATTTT. Translation: CASTLLIGGPNQPQHF.

This chain uses TRBV15 with TRBJ2-5; a possible D gene is TRBD2 (5 bases). Trimming left V 4 bases short and J 1 base short, with 13 bases between. The germline CDR1 and CDR2 sequences are LNHNV and YYDKDF (reference sequence). This CDR3 is built from 15 residues. This CDR3 reads CATSKMDWTQETQYF. Written as DNA, the CDR3 is TGTGCCACCAGCAAAATGGACTGGACCCAAGAGACCCAGTACTTC.

As for this clone: As the CDR3 is not closed by the conserved phenylalanine or tryptophan, this likely results from a read error. The V gene is TRBV10-3, the J gene TRBJ1-2; 8 bases align to TRBD1. CDR1 and CDR2 (germline): ENHRY, SYGVKD. The junction had 7 bases not matched to a gene; V was cut back by 6 bases and J by 4 bases. The CDR3 has 14 residues. This CDR3 reads CAISSTGDLYGYTL. As DNA, the CDR3 is TGTGCCATCAGCTCGACAGGGGATCTCTATGGCTACACCCTC.

The gene calls are TRBV4-1 and TRBJ2-7; possibly TRBD1 for D (5 bases). CDR1 and CDR2 (germline): MGHRA, YSYEKL. Trimming pared 0 bases from V and 0 bases from J, leaving 9 bases between. The CDR3 contains 15 residues. The CDR3 is CASSQERQGSYEQYF. Written as DNA, the CDR3 is TGCGCCAGCAGCCAAGAACGGCAGGGCTCCTACGAGCAGTACTTC.

This chain links TRBV7-3 with TRBJ2-1; TRBD2 aligns across 9 bases. CDR1 is SGHTA, CDR2 FQGTGA, per germline. The CDR3 has 15 residues. V lost 5 bases and J lost 5; bases outside the gene matches: 7. The CDR3 loop is CASSQGTSYNNEQFF. The DNA for the CDR3 is TGTGCCAGCAGCCAAGGGACTAGCTATAACAATGAGCAGTTCTTC.

This chain joins TRBV2 and TRBJ2-7; D is uncertain. Germline-derived CDR1 and CDR2 are SNHLY and FYNNEI. The CDR3 runs 20 residues. The V gene lost 9 bases and the J gene lost 4 bases, with 37 bases spanning the gap. The CDR3 reads CARYTAAEAKKPHKDYEQYV. The CDR3 DNA follows: TGTGCCAGGTATACGGCCGCAGAGGCGAAGAAGCCCCATAAAGATTACGAGCAGTACGTC.

CDR3 sequence reads: CASSPWTASNSPLHF. The CDR3 nucleotides are TGCGCCAGCAGCCCGTGGACAGCGTCAAATTCACCCCTCCACTTT. V and J are TRBV5-1 and TRBJ1-6; TRBD1 is a possible D gene (6 bases). The CDR3 runs to 15 residues. Germline V gene sequence: CDR1 SGHRS, CDR2 YFSETQ. V lost 4 bases to trimming and J lost 7 bases, with 15 bases between them.

This clone was picked up one time. The chain carries TRBV6-5 and TRBJ1-2; 7 bases align to TRBD1. The CDR3 is made up of 16 amino acids. Germline assignment: CDR1 MNHEY and CDR2 SVGAGI. The J segment lost 7 bases and the V segment lost 0 bases, leaving 11 bases of the junction unmatched. DNA for the CDR3: TGTGCCAGCAGTTACTCAACAGGGGCGGGAAGGAGTGGCTACACCTTC. This gives the protein CASSYSTGAGRSGYTF.

V usage is TRBV11-2 and J usage is TRBJ2-1, with a possible D match to TRBD2 (6 bases). Germline values: CDR1 SGHAT, CDR2 FQNNGV. Trimming left V 2 bases short and J 0 bases short, with 14 bases between. This CDR3 is built from 17 residues. Here the CDR3 reads CASSLREHGSSYNEQFF. CDR3 nucleotides: TGTGCCAGCAGCTTACGGGAACACGGGAGCTCCTACAATGAGCAGTTCTTC. Variable domain in full (rest from reference TRBV11-2 and TRBJ2-1): EAGVAQSPRYKIIEKRQSVAFWCNPISGHATLYWYQQILGQGPKLLIQFQNNGVVDDSQLPKDRFSAERLKGVDSTLKIQPAKLEDSAVYLCASSLREHGSSYNEQFFGPGTRLTVL.